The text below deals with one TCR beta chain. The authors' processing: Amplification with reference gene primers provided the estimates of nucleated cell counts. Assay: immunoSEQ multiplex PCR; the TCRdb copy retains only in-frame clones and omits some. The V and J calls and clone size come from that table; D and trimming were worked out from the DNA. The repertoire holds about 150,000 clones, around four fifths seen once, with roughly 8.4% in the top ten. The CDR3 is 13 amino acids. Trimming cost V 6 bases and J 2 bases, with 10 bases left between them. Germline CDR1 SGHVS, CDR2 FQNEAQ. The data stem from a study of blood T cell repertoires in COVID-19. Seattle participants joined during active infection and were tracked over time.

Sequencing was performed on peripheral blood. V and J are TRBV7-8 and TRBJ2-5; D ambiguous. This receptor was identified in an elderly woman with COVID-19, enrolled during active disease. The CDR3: CASRRDWQETQYF. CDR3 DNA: TGTGCCAGCAGACGAGACTGGCAAGAGACCCAGTACTTC.